This entry features one TCR beta chain sequence. Its antigen is still unknown. Trimming removed 4 bases from V and 1 base from J, with 7 bases in between. The CDR3 length is 13 residues. Germline V gives CDR1 MRHNA, CDR2 SNTAGT. This sample stems from a study of T cell responses to AZD1222 COVID-19 vaccine. Study-wide points: Vaccine-related CD4 TCRs covered spike, predominating at 160-218 and 743-854. The repertoires were collected only after the peak T cell response. Clonal diversity was possibly underestimated, and the donors were mostly white British, with more females.

Some clones are missing from TCRdb's copy, which holds only in-frame ones; the method was immunoSEQ multiplex PCR. Among 100,000 to 150,000 clones listed, just over 90% were seen once. The sample in question was peripheral blood, obtained 28 days after the second AZD1222 dose. The clonotype originates from an adult who received the AZD1222 COVID-19 vaccine. The chain links TRBV6-4 to TRBJ1-1, with D hard to call. Here the CDR3 reads CASSVIANTEAFF. In DNA, the CDR3 is TGTGCCAGCAGTGTAATAGCGAACACTGAAGCTTTCTTT.